The 17 T cell receptor beta chains below all came from one sample that was sequenced in a study of T cells in tumors after PD-1 blockade. The method was immunoSEQ multiplex PCR; TCRdb's version includes in-frame clones alone and lacks a portion of them. The sample consists of 20,000 to 25,000 clones, around 80% of them appearing once. The sequences come from PBMCs, collected before anti-PD-1 treatment. These receptors originate from a human donor with basal cell carcinoma.

This clone occurred once. The V gene is TRBV10-3, the J gene TRBJ1-1; D might be TRBD1 (6 bases). Germline V gives CDR1 ENHRY, CDR2 SYGVKD. With 4 bases removed from V and 5 bases from J, the gap between germline ends came to 8 bases. CDR3 length: 12 amino acids. CDR3 DNA sequence: TGTGCCATCAGTGGAAGGGGGACTGAAGCTTTCTTT. Protein sequence: CAISGRGTEAFF.

The rearrangement uses TRBV27 and TRBJ2-7; TRBD1 aligns across 9 bases. The CDR3 runs 15 residues. V was clipped by 4 bases and J by 4 bases; unmatched bases: 8. Germline V gene lookup returns CDR1 MNHEY and CDR2 SMNVEV (reference sequence). The CDR3 DNA follows: TGTGCCAGCAGTTCGACCGGGACAGGGCCTTACGAGCAGTACTTC. Its protein product is CASSSTGTGPYEQYF.

DNA for the CDR3: TGTGCCACCAGTGTTCGCCACCGGTTAAATAGCACAGATACGCAGTATTTT. Amino acid sequence: CATSVRHRLNSTDTQYF. The genes are TRBV24-1 and TRBJ2-3; D is uncertain. This CDR3 spans 17 amino acids. The ends were cut back, 5 bases at V and 0 bases at J, with 17 bases in the middle. In germline, CDR1 is KGHDR, CDR2 SFDVKD.

This chain connects TRBV5-1 to TRBJ1-6, with 7 bases matching TRBD1. The CDR3 contains 15 residues. Per the germline V gene, CDR1 is SGHRS and CDR2 is YFSETQ. V lost 4 bases, J lost 11 bases, and 12 bases stayed unmatched. The CDR3 region is CASSPGRDSAAPLHF. The CDR3 coding sequence is TGCGCCAGCAGCCCGGGCCGGGACAGCGCGGCACCCCTCCACTTT.

The chain recombines TRBV6-1 with TRBJ2-5; D unclear. Trimming shortened V by 3 bases and J by 5 bases, and 7 bases separated the two germline ends. This CDR3 comprises 12 residues. CDR1 and CDR2 (germline): MNHNS, SASEGT. CDR3 bases: TGTGCCAGCAGTGACGAAGGGGAGACCCAGTACTTC. Its protein product is CASSDEGETQYF.

Notes on this clone: At one of its ends the junction is not consistent with the germline gene, which may arise from a read error. Other DNA variants within this sample encode the same CDR3. As DNA, the CDR3 is TGTGCCAGCTGTGACGGGTGGGCGGGGGTGGGGAGCTCCTACAATGAGCAGTTCTTC. This codes for CASCDGWAGVGSSYNEQFF. V is TRBV2 and J is TRBJ2-1, with 7 bases matching TRBD2. Germline-derived CDR1 and CDR2 are SNHLY and FYNNEI. The CDR3 contains 19 residues.

The rearrangement links TRBV6-4 to TRBJ2-3; TRBD1 aligns across 10 bases. With V trimmed by 5 bases and J by 4 bases, 6 bases remained unmatched. In germline, CDR1 is MRHNA, CDR2 SNTAGT. The CDR3 is 15 residues long. The CDR3 nucleotides are TGTGCCAGCAGTCCCGGGACAGGGGACTCAGATACGCAGTATTTT. It yields the protein CASSPGTGDSDTQYF.

The chain combines TRBV9 with TRBJ2-1; D is unclear. The CDR3 is made up of 15 amino acids. The germline gives CDR1 SGDLS, CDR2 YYNGEE. Trimming stripped 0 bases from V and 2 bases from J, with 9 bases between. The CDR3 DNA follows: TGTGCCAGCAGCGTAGGTGGGGATACCTACAATGAGCAGTTCTTC. As protein: CASSVGGDTYNEQFF.

The rearrangement links TRBV28 to TRBJ2-6, with D possibly matching TRBD2 (6 bases). V was pared by 5 bases and J by 2 bases, with 13 bases between. CDR1 MDHEN and CDR2 SYDVKM come from the germline V gene. This CDR3 region has 16 residues. CDR3 DNA: TGTGCCAGCAGTCCTTGGGGAGGTCCTGGGGCCAACGTCCTGACTTTC. Protein: CASSPWGGPGANVLTF.

The rearrangement links TRBV10-3 to TRBJ2-3; TRBD2 agrees at 8 bases. The V segment lost 2 bases and the J segment 2 bases; nucleotides outside the gene matches: 12. In germline, CDR1 is ENHRY, CDR2 SYGVKD. The CDR3 runs to 18 residues. CDR3 amino acids: CAISEASVAGGNTDTQYF. Written as DNA, the CDR3 is TGTGCCATCAGTGAGGCAAGCGTGGCGGGGGGCAACACAGATACGCAGTATTTT.

The sample holds one count of this clone. V and J are TRBV19 and TRBJ1-5; 7 nucleotides line up with TRBD1. The CDR3 spans 15 residues. The V and J ends lost 6 bases and 2 bases, in that order; junction bases with no gene match: 7. CDR1 LNHDA and CDR2 SQIVND come from the germline V gene (reference sequence). CDR3 DNA sequence: TGTGCCAGTAGAAAAAGGGGGCTCGGCAATCAGCCCCAGCATTTT. As protein: CASRKRGLGNQPQHF.

The rearrangement uses TRBV3-1 (or the pseudogene TRBV3-2) and TRBJ2-6, with 7 bases fitting TRBD2. The length of the CDR3 is 16 residues. V shed 0 bases, J shed 2 bases, and the junction held 1 base outside the gene matches. Germline CDR1 is LGHDT and CDR2 is YNNKEL (reference sequence). The chain's CDR3 is CASSQDGGAGANVLTF. CDR3 in DNA: TGTGCCAGCAGCCAAGATGGGGGGGCTGGGGCCAACGTCCTGACTTTC.

This clone was counted only a few times. Just one base apart from a much larger clone, this may be a read error. The sample carries other DNA sequences with the same CDR3. The chain carries TRBV2 and TRBJ2-1, with 9 bases that match TRBD2. Per the germline V gene, CDR1 is SNHLY and CDR2 is FYNNEI. After removal of 11 bases from V and 0 bases from J, the junction contained 20 bases not matched to a gene. The CDR3 sequence is 19 residues long. The CDR3 DNA sequence: TGTGCCCGCTGTGATGGGTGGGCGCGGGAGGGGAGCTCCTACAATGAGCAGTTCTTC. Amino acids: CARCDGWAREGSSYNEQFF.

J is TRBJ2-1 and V is TRBV6-5; D gene unclear. The germline V gene encodes CDR1 MNHEY and CDR2 SVGAGI. V was shortened by 5 bases and J by 2 bases, with 4 bases between the two germline ends. The CDR3 is 12 amino acids. CDR3 region: CASSLAYNEQFF. Written as DNA, the CDR3 is TGTGCCAGCAGTCTAGCCTACAATGAGCAGTTCTTC.

There are a few counts of this clone. This chain joins TRBV11-1 and TRBJ2-3; 12 bases are shared with TRBD2. This CDR3 has 14 residues. In germline, CDR1 is SGHAT, CDR2 FQDESV (reference sequence). The ends lost 7 bases at V and 8 bases at J; junction bases unmatched: 7. In nucleotides, the CDR3 is TGTGCCAGCACCCTCTCACTAGCGGGGGGTACGCAGTATTTT. Amino acid sequence: CASTLSLAGGTQYF.

V is TRBV9 and J is TRBJ1-1; D is possibly TRBD1 (6 bases). The ends were cut back, 1 base at V and 7 bases at J, with 11 bases in the middle. There are 13 residues in the CDR3. The germline V gene encodes CDR1 SGDLS and CDR2 YYNGEE. CDR3 DNA sequence: TGTGCCAGCAGCGTATCCAGGGGAAGTGAAGCTTTCTTT. Encoded protein: CASSVSRGSEAFF.

There are a few counts of this clone. The chain recombines TRBV18 with TRBJ2-1, with a tentative D call TRBD1 (8 bases). The germline V and J ends were trimmed by 4 bases and 9 bases, with 16 bases remaining between them. This CDR3 contains 14 residues. CDR1 and CDR2 (germline): KGHSH, LQKENI. The CDR3 DNA follows: TGTGCCAGCTCACTCGAGACAGGGGAGGGTGAGCAGTTCTTC. Encoded protein: CASSLETGEGEQFF.